Sequencing of this T cell receptor beta chain was carried out in a study of naive CD8 T cells in extremely preterm neonates. Extremely preterm births at 23-27 weeks of gestation supplied the samples. About 20,000 to 110,000 naive CD8+ T cells were sorted per sample. Points on this clone: Its matching antigen is unknown.

Using immunoSEQ multiplex PCR, the repertoire was profiled, and TCRdb retains in-frame clones only, with some absent. The sample carries 20,000 to 30,000 clones, approximately 88% recorded once. Findings and caveats of the study: Term neonates 0.4% to 0.5%, young children about 0.028%, adults 0.01%; preterm neonates shared approximately 2.5%. Preterm infants showed shorter CDR3s, fewer N additions and less trimming than older groups.

The CDR3 runs to 11 residues. The V end lost 7 bases, the J end lost 1 base, and 6 bases lay between the germline ends. Per germline, CDR1 DFQATT and CDR2 SNEGSKA (reference sequence). Sequenced sample: naive CD8+ T cells from cord blood. The sequence was collected from a boy who was born preterm. The V call is TRBV20-1, the J call TRBJ2-3; a possible D gene is TRBD1 (6 bases). The CDR3 reads CSGQGTDTQYF. In DNA, the CDR3 is TGCAGTGGACAGGGCACAGATACGCAGTATTTT.